The 31 T cell receptor beta chains below come from one sample, sequenced in a study of identical twins. MiXCR, run by TCRdb on the 5' RACE reads, gives a single entry per CDR3 protein. The top ten clones hold about 0.25% of a sample with roughly 1,500,000 distinct CDR3 sequences, roughly 35% of them seen once. Sequencing was carried out using cord blood. The receptor source for this set is a newborn girl in good health.

The chain has TRBV12-3 or TRBV12-4 and TRBJ2-3; maybe TRBD1 (6 bases). The length of the CDR3 is 15 residues. Trimming took off 7 bases at V and 3 bases at J, with 17 bases between the two ends. CDR3 sequence reads: CASKPRQVRTDTQYF. CDR3 DNA: TGTGCCAGCAAACCCCGACAGGTTAGAACAGATACGCAGTATTTT.

This clonotype was recorded many times. The J gene is TRBJ2-3, the V gene TRBV29-1; 8 nucleotides line up with TRBD1. CDR3 length: 16 amino acids. CDR1 is SQVTM, CDR2 ANQGSEA, per germline. V lost 1 base and J lost 0; bases outside the gene matches: 6. The CDR3 nucleotides are TGCAGCGTTGAAGGGCTCAGGGGGCGTAGCACAGATACGCAGTATTTT. This encodes CSVEGLRGRSTDTQYF.

The chain has TRBV6-1 and TRBJ1-6, with no clear D. V was clipped by 4 bases and J by 5 bases, with 15 bases between them. The CDR3 is made up of 16 amino acids. Germline V gene lookup returns CDR1 MNHNS and CDR2 SASEGT. The CDR3 region is CASSASWTANNSPLHF. DNA for the CDR3: TGTGCCAGCAGTGCCTCCTGGACGGCTAATAATTCACCCCTCCACTTT.

Worth noting for this clonotype: At one end the junction does not follow the germline gene, possibly because of a read error. The chain is built from TRBV4-1 and TRBJ2-3, with 9 bases lining up with TRBD2. CDR1 and CDR2 (germline): MGHRA, YSYEKL. CDR3 size: 19 residues. CDR3 nucleotide sequence: TGCGCCAGCAGCCAAGATATGGGGCTAGCGGGGAGAGGCACAGATACGCGGTATTTT. It is translated as CASSQDMGLAGRGTDTRYF.

This clonotype was counted between two and nine times. The V and J genes are TRBV5-1 and TRBJ2-3; D ambiguous. Between the trimmed V and J ends, which lost 3 bases and 0 bases, there was a span of 11 bases. Germline V gene sequence: CDR1 SGHRS, CDR2 YFSETQ. The CDR3 contains 15 residues. CDR3 region: CASSSIPKSTDTQYF. As DNA, the CDR3 is TGCGCCAGCAGCTCCATTCCGAAGAGCACAGATACGCAGTATTTT. The full variable domain, its missing parts supplied by reference TRBV5-1 and TRBJ2-3, is KAGVTQTPRYLIKTRGQQVTLSCSPISGHRSVSWYQQTPGQGLQFLFEYFSETQRNKGNFPGRFSGRQFSNSRSEMNVSTLELGDSALYLCASSSIPKSTDTQYFGPGTRLTVL.

The chain carries TRBV20-1 and TRBJ1-5; D is possibly TRBD1 (5 bases). CDR1 is DFQATT, CDR2 SNEGSKA, per germline (reference sequence). V was clipped by 3 bases and J by 0 bases, with 12 bases between them. The length of the CDR3 is 15 residues. The CDR3 region is CSARDNRYSNQPQHF. CDR3 in DNA: TGCAGTGCTAGGGACAACAGGTATAGCAATCAGCCCCAGCATTTT.

This clonotype came up a few times. The chain has TRBV13 and TRBJ2-3; D is uncertain. Trimming took 5 bases from V and 2 from J, leaving 11 bases between them. The CDR3 totals 14 residues. The germline CDR1 and CDR2 sequences are PRHDT and FYEKMQ (reference sequence). CDR3 residues: CASSPWPVTDTQYF. The CDR3 DNA reads TGTGCCAGCAGCCCCTGGCCAGTCACAGATACGCAGTATTTT.

This clonotype was recorded a few times. The V call is TRBV28, the J call TRBJ2-7; 7 bases map to TRBD2. Losses at the gene ends were 3 bases for V and 5 bases for J; bases not matched to a gene: 4. The CDR3 spans 13 residues. Looked up from germline, CDR1 is MDHEN and CDR2 is SYDVKM. The CDR3 region has the DNA TGTGCCAGCAGTTTTTATGGGGGGGACGAGCAGTACTTC. It translates to CASSFYGGDEQYF.

This chain uses TRBV10-3 with TRBJ2-5; D ambiguous. Looked up from germline, CDR1 is ENHRY and CDR2 is SYGVKD. The germline V and J ends were trimmed by 9 bases and 5 bases, with 10 bases remaining between them. This CDR3 is built from 11 residues. CDR3 DNA: TGTGCCATAAGGGTGGGGGAGACCCAGTACTTC. Translating it yields CAIRVGETQYF.

The sample holds a few counts of this clonotype. The chain couples TRBV6-5 to TRBJ2-4; TRBD1 is a possible D gene (6 bases). The CDR3 has 15 amino acids. Trimming stripped 7 bases from V and 0 bases from J, with 13 bases between. In germline, CDR1 is MNHEY, CDR2 SVGAGI. CDR3 DNA: TGTGCCAGCATTCAGGGGAACCTAGCCAAAAACATTCAGTACTTC. Its translation is CASIQGNLAKNIQYF.

As concerns this clonotype: This may come from a read error, since a much larger clone is one base off. The rearrangement uses TRBV10-3 and TRBJ1-5; D not certain. CDR1 ENHRY and CDR2 SYGVKD come from the germline V gene. The CDR3 has 16 amino acids. The CDR3 region has the DNA TGTGCCATCGGTGAGTCTAGTTTCCGGGCTAATCAGCCCCAGCATTTT. It encodes CAIGESSFRANQPQHF.

This clonotype was seen a handful of times. The chain joins TRBV6-1 to TRBJ1-2, with 9 positions matching TRBD1. V trimming: 7 bases; J trimming: 4 bases; junction bases outside the gene matches: 7. The CDR3 is made up of 14 amino acids. CDR1 and CDR2 (germline): MNHNS, SASEGT. As DNA, the CDR3 is TGTGCCAGCATGGGACAGGGTTATCTCTATGGCTACACCTTC. It codes for CASMGQGYLYGYTF.

This clonotype occurred a few times. V and J are TRBV14 and TRBJ2-7, with D perhaps TRBD1 or TRBD2 (5 bases each). Germline lookup yields CDR1 SGHDN and CDR2 FVKESK. The CDR3 has 18 amino acids. V gave up 5 bases and J gave up 0 bases, with 23 bases separating them. CDR3 in DNA: TGTGCCAGCAGCAATTTGCCGGGACGGAAGGGTAGCTCCTACGAGCAGTACTTC. Translating gives CASSNLPGRKGSSYEQYF.

This clonotype was detected only a few times. V is TRBV28 and J is TRBJ2-6, with D hard to call. CDR1 MDHEN and CDR2 SYDVKM come from the germline V gene. The CDR3 extends over 16 amino acids. V lost 4 bases and J lost 3, with 13 bases in between. The CDR3 coding sequence is TGTGCCAGCAGTTATATACGGCCGAGTGGGGCCAACGTCCTGACTTTC. Residues: CASSYIRPSGANVLTF. Looking up the rest from reference TRBV28 and TRBJ2-6 gives the full variable domain: DVKVTQSSRYLVKRTGEKVFLECVQDMDHENMFWYRQDPGLGLRLIYFSYDVKMKEKGDIPEGYSVSREKKERFSLILESASTNQTSMYLCASSYIRPSGANVLTFGAGSRLTVL.

This clonotype occurred a few times. V usage is TRBV29-1 and J usage is TRBJ2-1, with D perhaps TRBD2 (6 bases). Looked up from germline, CDR1 is SQVTM and CDR2 is ANQGSEA. CDR3 length: 11 amino acids. The ends were cut back, 8 bases at V and 3 bases at J, with 8 bases in the middle. The CDR3 coding sequence is TGCAGCATGGACTACTACAATGAGCAGTTCTTC. Protein sequence: CSMDYYNEQFF.

The genes are TRBV12-3 or TRBV12-4 and TRBJ2-1, with TRBD2 identical over 10 bases. This CDR3 region has 19 residues. After removal of 6 bases from V and 4 bases from J, the junction contained 18 bases not matched to a gene. CDR3 DNA: TGTGCCAGCAGCCCTAGCGGGAGTTTCGCCGCTCCACCGTACAATGAGCAGTTCTTC. Amino acid sequence: CASSPSGSFAAPPYNEQFF.

This sequence joins TRBV12-3 or TRBV12-4 and TRBJ1-5, with unresolved D. Trimming removed 5 bases at V and 0 bases at J, with 8 bases between. The CDR3 loop spans 14 amino acids. The CDR3 region has the DNA TGTGCCAGCAGTCCGATTAATAGCAATCAGCCCCAGCATTTT. Encoded protein: CASSPINSNQPQHF.

The chain links TRBV20-1 to TRBJ2-3; a possible D gene is TRBD2 (5 bases). Deletions cut 1 base from V and 0 bases from J, with 14 bases between. Germline V CDR1 and CDR2: DFQATT, SNEGSKA (reference sequence). The CDR3 contains 16 residues. In DNA, the CDR3 is TGCAGTGCTAGAGGGCTCGGGCGCGGGAGCACAGATACGCAGTATTTT. Amino acids: CSARGLGRGSTDTQYF.

In its sample, this clonotype was seen a few times. The gene calls are TRBV5-6 and TRBJ2-1; 12 nucleotides line up with TRBD2. Unmatched junction bases numbered 9, after V lost 4 bases and J lost 4 bases. Germline V lookup: CDR1 SGHDT, CDR2 YYEEEE. The length of the CDR3 is 17 residues. CDR3 amino acids: CASSVTSGSTYYNEQFF. The CDR3 region has the DNA TGTGCCAGCAGCGTGACTAGCGGGAGTACATATTACAATGAGCAGTTCTTC.

As to this clonotype: Its ends do not fully match the called genes, so a read error is possible. V is TRBV20-1 and J is TRBJ1-6; D gene unclear. This CDR3 comprises 15 residues. Germline V gene data show CDR1 as DFQATT and CDR2 as SNEGSKA (reference sequence). The CDR3 DNA is TGCAGTGCTAGATCCGGGAGCTCCTATAATTCACCCCCCCACTTT. It translates to CSARSGSSYNSPPHF.

This chain connects TRBV5-1 to TRBJ1-1; a possible D gene is TRBD1 (5 bases). CDR3 length: 15 residues. Germline V gene lookup returns CDR1 SGHRS and CDR2 YFSETQ. The ends were cut back, 0 bases at V and 3 bases at J, with 12 bases in the middle. DNA of the CDR3: TGCGCCAGCAGCTTGGTTCCCACAGGAGACACTGAAGCTTTCTTT. Its protein product is CASSLVPTGDTEAFF.

CDR3 loop: CASSLTPGTSGSYEQFF. CDR3 coding DNA: TGTGCCAGCAGTCTGACCCCGGGGACTAGCGGGAGCTATGAGCAGTTCTTC. This sequence joins TRBV28 and TRBJ2-1, with TRBD2 identical over 14 bases. The CDR3 is 17 residues long. Trimming at V came to 5 bases and at J to 8 bases, leaving 11 bases not matched to a gene. Germline assignment: CDR1 MDHEN and CDR2 SYDVKM.

The V and J genes are TRBV5-6 and TRBJ2-3, with D tentatively TRBD2 (6 bases). V was shortened by 4 bases and J by 3 bases, with 15 bases between the two germline ends. Germline V lookup: CDR1 SGHDT, CDR2 YYEEEE. The CDR3 sequence is 15 residues long. In nucleotides, the CDR3 is TGTGCCAGCAGCCCCCCTCGGGGGTCGACAGATACGCAGTATTTT. Translating gives CASSPPRGSTDTQYF.

The chain couples TRBV20-1 to TRBJ1-1, with D tentatively TRBD1 (5 bases). This CDR3 has 14 residues. Germline values: CDR1 DFQATT, CDR2 SNEGSKA (reference sequence). The germline V and J ends were trimmed by 1 base and 0 bases, with 9 bases remaining between them. The CDR3 region has the DNA TGCAGTGCTAGAGGGACAATAATGAACACTGAAGCTTTCTTT. Its translation: CSARGTIMNTEAFF.

This clonotype was counted only a few times. J is TRBJ2-1 and V is TRBV12-3 or TRBV12-4, with 8 bases identical to TRBD2. V trimming: 3 bases; J trimming: 5 bases; junction bases outside the gene matches: 12. This CDR3 is 17 amino acids long. The CDR3 region has the DNA TGTGCCAGCAGTTTTGGATCCCCGGGAGGGCCAAACAATGAGCAGTTCTTC. Translating it yields CASSFGSPGGPNNEQFF.

V and J are TRBV7-2 and TRBJ2-1; D unclear. The CDR3 sequence is 15 residues long. Germline V gives CDR1 SGHTA, CDR2 FQGNSA. V lost 1 base, J lost 10 bases, and 17 bases lay in between. CDR3 sequence: CASSLGPLILYEQFF. The CDR3 DNA sequence: TGTGCCAGCAGCTTAGGCCCGCTCATCCTCTACGAGCAGTTCTTC.

In regard to this clonotype: A read error may produce the germline difference seen at one junction end. In DNA, the CDR3 is TGTGTCAGCAGCATCCCAGGGTCTGACACTGAAGCTTTCTTT. Encoded protein: CVSSIPGSDTEAFF. The chain recombines TRBV5-6 with TRBJ1-1, with a possible D match to TRBD1 (5 bases). The CDR3 is 14 amino acids. Germline lookup yields CDR1 SGHDT and CDR2 YYEEEE.

This clonotype was seen a handful of times. The chain recombines TRBV20-1 with TRBJ1-5; D might be TRBD1 (5 bases). CDR3 length equals 14 residues. Germline V gives CDR1 DFQATT, CDR2 SNEGSKA (reference sequence). V dropped 1 base and J dropped 2 bases, with 9 bases sitting between them. In nucleotides, the CDR3 is TGCAGTGCTAGAGTTAGAGGGGGCAATCAGCCCCAGCATTTT. Its translation is CSARVRGGNQPQHF.

This clonotype was observed a handful of times. This chain connects TRBV7-9 to TRBJ1-1; D gene unclear. CDR1 is SEHNR and CDR2 is FQNEAQ in the germline V gene (reference sequence). The V gene lost 3 bases and the J gene lost 1 base, with 15 bases spanning the gap. The CDR3 covers 16 residues. CDR3 DNA: TGTGCCAGCAGCTTGTTGTCTATAAGGACGAACACTGAAGCTTTCTTT. Amino acid sequence: CASSLLSIRTNTEAFF.

J is TRBJ1-6 and V is TRBV7-6; tentatively, D is TRBD1 (6 bases). Germline CDR1 SGHVS, CDR2 FNYEAQ. The germline V and J ends were trimmed by 2 bases and 7 bases, with 15 bases remaining between them. The CDR3 consists of 16 residues. Written as DNA, the CDR3 is TGTGCCAGCAGCTTACCTCCCGCAGGGGTAAATTCACCCCTCCACTTT. This encodes CASSLPPAGVNSPLHF.

There are a few counts of this clonotype. The chain links TRBV6-2 or TRBV6-3 to TRBJ2-1; D is unclear. Trimming took 2 bases from V and 5 from J, leaving 7 bases between them. Germline V lookup: CDR1 MNHEY, CDR2 SVGEGT. CDR3 length: 13 residues. This CDR3 reads CASSYDPDNEQFF. Here the CDR3 DNA reads TGTGCCAGCAGTTACGACCCCGACAATGAGCAGTTCTTC.